The entry that follows covers one T cell receptor beta chain sequence. No antigen is known for it. Vbeta (60) and Jbeta (13) primers were used in the PCR. TCRdb's table, derived via immunoSEQ multiplex PCR, lists solely in-frame clones and lacks some. This sample carries roughly 110,000 clones, approximately 82% of them seen once, and the ten largest clones take about 2.5%. The record originates from a study of cytomegalovirus exposure and HLA in healthy donors. Study details: From about 179 million T cells, an earlier analysis saw 110 million or so unique TCR beta sequences.

CDR1 MNHNS and CDR2 SASEGT come from the germline V gene. V lost 7 bases to trimming and J lost 4 bases, with 7 bases between them. There are 11 residues in the CDR3. Overall study findings and caveats: In an earlier analysis, in fewer than 700 donors, most V segments appeared productive either ~90% or ~30% of the time. As confirmed in vitro, three CMV-associated chains were specific for CMV antigens.

The chain joins TRBV6-1 to TRBJ2-5; D uncertain. The specimen was PBMCs. This sequence was found in a man aged 40-49 years in good health and CMV-seronegative. CDR3 sequence: CASMLRETQYF. The CDR3 DNA follows: TGTGCCAGCATGCTTAGAGAGACCCAGTACTTC.